These 8 T cell receptor beta chains came from one sample sequenced in a study of T cells after posttransplantation cyclophosphamide. The assay was immunoSEQ multiplex PCR, and TCRdb's table has in-frame clones only and misses some. The table records some 13,000 clones, approximately 80% of them present only once. Sequencing was done on a sample of memory CD4+ T cells sorted from PBMCs. The receptors derive from a man aged 45-65 years.

This chain joins TRBV2 and TRBJ1-1, with D possibly matching TRBD1 (6 bases). The CDR3 is 14 amino acids. CDR1 and CDR2 from the germline V gene are SNHLY and FYNNEI. V lost 6 bases to trimming and J lost 7 bases, with 18 bases between them. The CDR3 coding sequence is TGTGCCAGCAGACAGGGTTTGAGTTCGGGTGAAGCTTTCTTT. Translating it yields CASRQGLSSGEAFF. The variable domain in full, completed from reference TRBV2 and TRBJ1-1, reads EPEVTQTPSHQVTQMGQEVILRCVPISNHLYFYWYRQILGQKVEFLVSFYNNEISEKSEIFDDQFSVERPDGSNFTLKIRSTKLEDSAMYFCASRQGLSSGEAFFGQGTRLTVV.

The chain links TRBV14 to TRBJ1-6, with 7 nucleotides matching TRBD1. Per germline, CDR1 SGHDN and CDR2 FVKESK. The CDR3 length is 16 residues. V dropped 4 bases and J dropped 9; count of bases not matched to a gene: 12. This CDR3 is CASSLSRQGLGSPLHF. CDR3 sequence (DNA): TGTGCCAGCAGCCTAAGCAGACAGGGATTAGGTTCACCCCTCCACTTT. Full variable domain (remainder filled in from reference TRBV14 and TRBJ1-6): EAGVTQFPSHSVIEKGQTVTLRCDPISGHDNLYWYRRVMGKEIKFLLHFVKESKQDESGMPNNRFLAERTGGTYSTLKVQPAELEDSGVYFCASSLSRQGLGSPLHFGNGTRLTVT.

This chain connects TRBV7-2 to TRBJ2-5; 7 bases line up with TRBD1. The germline V gene has CDR1 SGHTA and CDR2 FQGNSA. With V trimmed by 6 bases and J by 5 bases, 9 bases remained unmatched. The CDR3 sequence is 14 residues long. CDR3 nucleotide sequence: TGTGCCAGCAGGAGAACGACAGGGTGGGAGACCCAGTACTTC. It translates to CASRRTTGWETQYF.

This sequence joins TRBV4-1 and TRBJ2-1; D might be TRBD2 (7 bases). Trimming removed 6 bases at V and 6 bases at J, with 18 bases between. The CDR3 covers 15 residues. Germline V gives CDR1 MGHRA, CDR2 YSYEKL. The CDR3: CASRGGGPRGNEQFF. The CDR3 DNA reads as TGCGCCAGCAGAGGGGGGGGGCCGAGGGGCAATGAGCAGTTCTTC.

The chain links TRBV4-1 to TRBJ1-4; D might be TRBD1 (5 bases). V was shortened by 0 bases and J by 8 bases, with 16 bases between the two germline ends. The CDR3 spans 16 residues. CDR1 MGHRA and CDR2 YSYEKL come from the germline V gene. The CDR3 region has the DNA TGCGCCAGCAGCCAAGAGTTAAGGGGTGAGAGGGAAAAACTGTTTTTT. Translated: CASSQELRGEREKLFF.

V gene TRBV7-2 combines with J gene TRBJ2-7, with 9 bases identical to TRBD2. The CDR3 is made up of 14 amino acids. The V gene's germline CDR1 is SGHTA and CDR2 FQGNSA. V lost 5 bases and J lost 2; bases outside the gene matches: 4. Here the CDR3 reads CASSHSGGTYEQYF. The CDR3 bases are TGTGCCAGCAGCCATAGCGGGGGCACCTACGAGCAGTACTTC.

The J gene is TRBJ2-1, the V gene TRBV5-6; 14 nucleotides align to TRBD2. CDR1 SGHDT and CDR2 YYEEEE come from the germline V gene. The CDR3 runs to 17 residues. J was trimmed by 8 bases and V by 4 bases; bases with no gene match: 11. The CDR3 bases are TGTGCCAGCAGCCTGACTAGCGGGAGGGCCTGGGCCCATGAGCAGTTCTTC. Translated, it gives CASSLTSGRAWAHEQFF.

The chain has TRBV9 and TRBJ2-7, with 10 bases aligning to TRBD2. The junction had 6 bases not matched to a gene; V was cut back by 3 bases and J by 6 bases. The CDR3 extends over 14 amino acids. CDR1 SGDLS and CDR2 YYNGEE come from the germline V gene. CDR3 sequence (DNA): TGTGCCAGCAGCGCGTCTAGCGGGAGCGGCGAGCAGTACTTC. Protein: CASSASSGSGEQYF.